The 21 T cell receptor beta chains given below trace back to one sample, sequenced in a study of vaccination and CD4 T cells after COVID-19. Their cognate antigens are unknown. At the Johns Hopkins FTIC core, DNA taken from cultured CD4+ T cells was sequenced by way of the Oncomine TCR Beta short-read assay. TCRdb itself ran the PCR reads through MiXCR, one entry per CDR3 protein. The sample lists more than 8,000 distinct CDR3 sequences, roughly 19% seen once, with around 20% in the top ten. Treatment here: roughly 11-day PBMC culture with coronavirus spike peptide pools or control peptides (ViraFEST assay). The sequencing here drew on CD4+ T cells from blood, cultured in vitro, taken after SARS-CoV-2 vaccination. The receptors stem from a human donor who had recovered from COVID-19.

This rearrangement joins TRBV5-4 to TRBJ2-7, with TRBD1 identical over 8 bases. Unmatched junction bases numbered 6, after V lost 4 bases and J lost 0 bases. Germline V gives CDR1 SGHNT, CDR2 YYREEE (reference sequence). The CDR3 sequence is 15 residues long. Written as DNA, the CDR3 is TGTGCCAGCAGCCCGACAGGGGATCGCTCCTACGAGCAGTACTTC. Protein product: CASSPTGDRSYEQYF.

This clonotype was seen only a few times. This chain links TRBV7-3 with TRBJ2-2; D uncertain. V lost 4 bases to trimming and J lost 3 bases, with 6 bases between them. CDR1 SGHTA and CDR2 FQGTGA come from the germline V gene. The CDR3 is 13 amino acids. The CDR3 region has the DNA TGTGCCAGCAGCTCGATGGACACCGGGGAGCTGTTTTTT. It codes for CASSSMDTGELFF.

This clonotype has only a few counts. The V gene is TRBV28, the J gene TRBJ1-1; possible D gene TRBD1, 6 bases. The CDR3 totals 16 residues. Germline CDR1 MDHEN, CDR2 SYDVKM. The V gene lost 4 bases and the J gene lost 0 bases, with 15 bases spanning the gap. The DNA of the CDR3 is TGTGCCAGCAGTTCCACAGGGTCTCCTATGAACACTGAAGCTTTCTTT. It specifies CASSSTGSPMNTEAFF.

The chain employs TRBV12-3 or TRBV12-4 and TRBJ1-2; possible D gene TRBD1, 6 bases. V lost 2 bases, J lost 2 bases, and 12 bases lay in between. The CDR3 has 15 amino acids. CDR3 protein: CASSLYQGTNYGYTF. The DNA of the CDR3 is TGTGCCAGCAGTTTATACCAGGGGACCAACTATGGCTACACCTTC.

In its sample, this clonotype is medium-sized (0.01 to 0.1%). This chain uses TRBV20-1 with TRBJ2-3; TRBD1 aligns across 7 bases. V dropped 6 bases and J dropped 2; count of bases not matched to a gene: 5. CDR1 is DFQATT, CDR2 SNEGSKA, per germline (reference sequence). The CDR3 consists of 13 residues. CDR3 in amino acids: CSAKTGSTDTQYF. In nucleotides, the CDR3 is TGCAGTGCAAAGACAGGGTCCACAGATACGCAGTATTTT.

This clonotype was seen a handful of times. J is TRBJ2-2 and V is TRBV10-1; TRBD1 is a possible D gene (5 bases). The germline V gene encodes CDR1 WNHNN and CDR2 SYGVQD (reference sequence). The CDR3 consists of 14 residues. Trimming removed 3 bases from V and 1 base from J, with 6 bases in between. DNA of the CDR3: TGCGCCAGCAGTGACAGGGTGAACACCGGGGAGCTGTTTTTT. Protein product: CASSDRVNTGELFF.

The chain recombines TRBV7-9 with TRBJ2-7; 9 bases fit TRBD1. The V and J ends lost 4 bases and 9 bases, in that order; junction bases with no gene match: 13. The CDR3 is 15 residues long. CDR1 and CDR2 (germline): SEHNR, FQNEAQ (reference sequence). The CDR3 region has the DNA TGTGCCAGCAGCTCCACCTGGGACAGGGTTACTCGGCAGTACTTC. Its translation is CASSSTWDRVTRQYF.

This clonotype was counted once. The rearrangement joins TRBV11-2 to TRBJ2-7; 8 bases are a match to TRBD2. Germline V gene data show CDR1 as SGHAT and CDR2 as FQNNGV. V trimming: 1 base; J trimming: 6 bases; junction bases outside the gene matches: 2. This CDR3 region has 13 residues. CDR3 nucleotides: TGTGCCAGCAGCTTAGGACGGGAGGGCGAGCAGTACTTC. Translation gives CASSLGREGEQYF.

The chain couples TRBV12-3 or TRBV12-4 to TRBJ1-2; D remains ambiguous. The CDR3 is made up of 11 amino acids. Trimming pared 6 bases from V and 4 bases from J, leaving 6 bases between. The CDR3 loop reads CASRGTYGYTF. DNA of the CDR3: TGTGCCAGCAGGGGTACCTATGGCTACACCTTC.

The rearrangement uses TRBV6-1 and TRBJ1-3; D unclear. Trimming took off 5 bases at V and 4 bases at J, with 15 bases between the two ends. CDR1 and CDR2 (germline): MNHNS, SASEGT. The CDR3 is 15 residues long. As DNA, the CDR3 is TGTGCCAGCAGTACCTTGGTGGGATCAGGAAACACCATATATTTT. Its translation is CASSTLVGSGNTIYF.

Only a few counts were recorded for this clonotype. The V gene is TRBV4-2, the J gene TRBJ1-6, with D unresolved. The germline CDR1 and CDR2 sequences are LGHNA and YNFKEQ. V dropped 0 bases and J dropped 8 bases, with 5 bases sitting between them. This CDR3 is built from 13 residues. This CDR3 reads CASSQDADSPLHF. The CDR3 nucleotides read TGTGCCAGCAGCCAAGACGCCGATTCACCCCTCCACTTT.

By frequency in the sample, this clonotype is medium-sized (0.01 to 0.1%). The genes are TRBV6-1 and TRBJ2-3; D gene uncertain. Germline V gene lookup returns CDR1 MNHNS and CDR2 SASEGT. V dropped 6 bases and J dropped 1 base, with 14 bases sitting between them. This CDR3 comprises 15 residues. CDR3 DNA: TGTGCCAGCAGCATCTCTTTGGTAGGCACAGATACGCAGTATTTT. Residues: CASSISLVGTDTQYF.

The chain employs TRBV10-3 and TRBJ1-1, with a weak D call TRBD1 (5 bases). The V and J ends lost 0 bases and 5 bases respectively, with 16 bases between them. There are 16 residues in the CDR3. The germline V gene has CDR1 ENHRY and CDR2 SYGVKD. CDR3 region: CAISESERGTGTEAFF. The CDR3 DNA reads as TGTGCCATCAGTGAGTCGGAACGGGGGACGGGGACTGAAGCTTTCTTT.

The chain links TRBV29-1 to TRBJ2-5, with 13 bases fitting TRBD2. Germline V lookup: CDR1 SQVTM, CDR2 ANQGSEA. The CDR3 is 12 amino acids. After removal of 6 bases from V and 13 bases from J, the junction contained 8 bases not matched to a gene. CDR3 in amino acids: CSVAGLAGFAYF. In nucleotides, the CDR3 is TGCAGCGTCGCGGGACTAGCGGGATTCGCGTACTTC.

This clonotype was seen at least ten times. The rearrangement links TRBV7-3 to TRBJ2-3; TRBD1 might be the D (6 bases). The CDR3 runs to 16 residues. Trimming stripped 5 bases from V and 3 bases from J, with 18 bases between. Germline lookup yields CDR1 SGHTA and CDR2 FQGTGA. The CDR3: CASSPNLGTRTDTQYF. As DNA, the CDR3 is TGTGCCAGCAGCCCAAACCTGGGGACAAGGACAGATACGCAGTATTTT.

This clonotype was observed a handful of times. The chain joins TRBV7-2 to TRBJ2-4, with D uncertain. Trimming pared 4 bases from V and 6 bases from J, leaving 4 bases between. This CDR3 contains 11 residues. Germline CDR1 and CDR2: SGHTA and FQGNSA. The CDR3 is CASSSGNIQYF. In DNA form, the CDR3 reads TGTGCCAGCAGCTCTGGAAACATTCAGTACTTC.

In this sample, this clonotype is medium-sized. The V and J genes are TRBV2 and TRBJ1-2; TRBD1 matches at 8 bases. The CDR3 has 13 residues. Losses at the gene ends were 6 bases for V and 4 bases for J; bases not matched to a gene: 4. Germline values: CDR1 SNHLY, CDR2 FYNNEI. This CDR3 is CASRGGQGYGYTF. CDR3 sequence (DNA): TGTGCCAGCAGAGGAGGACAGGGCTATGGCTACACCTTC.

The rearrangement uses TRBV10-2 and TRBJ2-7; D gene unclear. The CDR3 spans 14 residues. The V end was cut by 4 bases, the J end by 2 bases, with 12 bases between. From germline, CDR1 is WSHSY and CDR2 SAAADI. Written as DNA, the CDR3 is TGCGCCAGCAGTGTGTGGTCTAAGACCTACGAGCAGTACTTC. Its translation: CASSVWSKTYEQYF.

This clonotype qualifies as medium-sized (0.01 to 0.1%). The rearrangement joins TRBV6-1 to TRBJ1-2; unclear D gene. Trimming stripped 6 bases from V and 5 bases from J, with 10 bases between. Germline loops: CDR1 MNHNS, CDR2 SASEGT. This CDR3 has 12 amino acids. The CDR3: CASSPARYGYTF. In DNA, the CDR3 is TGTGCCAGCAGCCCGGCCCGTTATGGCTACACCTTC.

J is TRBJ2-7 and V is TRBV5-1, with 8 bases identical to TRBD1. The CDR3 totals 17 residues. Germline V gene lookup returns CDR1 SGHRS and CDR2 YFSETQ. V shed 7 bases, J shed 5 bases, and the junction held 20 bases outside the gene matches. Here the CDR3 reads CASGKDAVGQGDDEQYF. Written as DNA, the CDR3 is TGCGCCAGCGGCAAGGATGCCGTTGGACAGGGCGATGACGAGCAGTACTTC.

This clonotype occurred a few times. The rearrangement uses TRBV30 and TRBJ1-6; the D gene is possibly TRBD1 (6 bases). Germline lookup yields CDR1 GTSNPN and CDR2 SVGIG (reference sequence). The CDR3 is made up of 14 amino acids. With 2 bases removed from V and 8 bases from J, the gap between germline ends came to 13 bases. CDR3: CAWSLGQPDSPLHF. The CDR3 bases are TGTGCCTGGAGTCTTGGACAGCCAGATTCACCCCTCCACTTT.